This paragraph covers one T cell receptor beta chain sequence. This table comes from immunoSEQ multiplex PCR, and its TCRdb copy is limited to in-frame clones, with some not included. The sample records under 250,000 clones, approximately 86% being singletons. The ends were cut back, 5 bases at V and 2 bases at J, with 7 bases in the middle. The CDR3 runs 13 residues. This sample stems from a study of blood T cell repertoires in COVID-19. About the study: Sites in the United States, Italy and Spain provided acute and convalescent COVID-19 samples.

This clonotype was sampled from a woman older than 75 with acute or convalescent COVID-19. V and J are TRBV12-3 or TRBV12-4 and TRBJ2-1; possible D gene TRBD1, 6 bases. Material for sequencing was peripheral blood. CDR3 region: CASSRTAYNEQFF. The CDR3 bases are TGTGCCAGCAGTCGGACAGCCTACAATGAGCAGTTCTTC.